Below, 24 T cell receptor beta chains from the same sample are listed, as sequenced in a study of chemoradiotherapy in HPV16-positive cancers. Profiled with immunoSEQ multiplex PCR; TCRdb holds only in-frame clones, not every one. Among more than 20,000 clones listed, 75% to 90% were seen once. The source was blood, collected from a patient who underwent chemoradiotherapy. The origin of the receptors is a human donor with HPV-associated anogenital cancer.

This chain links TRBV10-1 with TRBJ2-4; no clear D. Germline values: CDR1 WNHNN, CDR2 SYGVQD (reference sequence). The CDR3 length is 14 residues. V lost 3 bases and J lost 8, with 14 bases in between. The CDR3 reads CASSESPGSDIQYF. The CDR3, as DNA: TGCGCCAGCAGTGAATCTCCGGGTTCGGACATTCAGTACTTC.

The chain uses TRBV10-3 and TRBJ1-6, with D possibly TRBD1 on 6 matching bases. Per germline, CDR1 ENHRY and CDR2 SYGVKD. There are 17 residues in the CDR3. Trimming stripped 5 bases from V and 0 bases from J, with 14 bases between. The DNA of the CDR3 is TGTGCCATCAGTCCTACAGGGCTTCTCTCCTATAATTCACCCCTCCACTTT. Protein product: CAISPTGLLSYNSPLHF.

This rearrangement joins TRBV19 to TRBJ1-5; 9 positions match TRBD1. There are 13 residues in the CDR3. In germline, CDR1 is LNHDA, CDR2 SQIVND (reference sequence). V lost 6 bases and J lost 6; bases outside the gene matches: 3. CDR3 region: CASRRQGGQPQHF. The CDR3 nucleotides are TGTGCCAGTAGAAGACAGGGGGGTCAGCCCCAGCATTTT.

This clone was counted once. The V and J genes are TRBV7-2 and TRBJ1-2, with 11 bases that match TRBD1. V was pared by 4 bases and J by 11 bases, with 9 bases of the junction left unmatched. CDR3 length: 14 amino acids. The V gene's germline CDR1 is SGHTA and CDR2 FQGNSA. The DNA of the CDR3 is TGTGCCAGCAGCTGGGGACAGGGGGAGTTTGGTTACACCTTC. The encoded protein is CASSWGQGEFGYTF.

The chain carries TRBV18 and TRBJ2-5; TRBD1 agrees at 7 bases. J lost 4 bases, V lost 2 bases, and 7 bases had no gene match. Per the germline V gene, CDR1 is KGHSH and CDR2 is LQKENI. This CDR3 spans 15 amino acids. The CDR3 protein is CASSPRQGDRETQYF. The CDR3 nucleotides read TGTGCCAGCTCACCAAGGCAGGGGGATCGAGAGACCCAGTACTTC.

This clone was detected a few times. Here the CDR3 DNA reads TGTGCCAGCACCGACGGGGGTATCGGGGAGCTGTTTTTT. Translation: CASTDGGIGELFF. The chain recombines TRBV25-1 with TRBJ2-2; D possibly corresponds to TRBD2 (6 bases). V lost 7 bases and J 7 bases, leaving 13 bases between the germline ends. Germline CDR1 and CDR2: MGHDK and SYGVNS. The CDR3 sequence is 13 residues long.

The V gene is TRBV5-4, the J gene TRBJ2-4, with TRBD1 matching over 9 bases. The CDR3 loop spans 19 amino acids. Germline CDR1 SGHNT, CDR2 YYREEE (reference sequence). V shed 4 bases, J shed 3 bases, and the junction held 17 bases outside the gene matches. Here the CDR3 DNA reads TGTGCCAGCAGCCCAGGACAGGGGAGCCCTTTTTGGGACAAAAACATTCAGTACTTC. It is translated as CASSPGQGSPFWDKNIQYF.

This clone has a handful of counts. J is TRBJ2-2 and V is TRBV4-1; D unresolved. V shed 8 bases and J shed 0 bases, with 13 bases lying between them. The CDR3 loop spans 15 amino acids. Germline values: CDR1 MGHRA, CDR2 YSYEKL. The CDR3 DNA sequence: TGCGCCAGCTGTGAGACCTTTTCGAACACCGGGGAGCTGTTTTTT. This translates into CASCETFSNTGELFF.

The chain combines TRBV5-4 with TRBJ1-4; 7 nucleotides align to TRBD1. With 2 bases clipped from V and 3 bases from J, the junction kept 1 base outside the gene matches. CDR1 and CDR2 (germline): SGHNT, YYREEE (reference sequence). The CDR3 runs to 14 residues. This chain's CDR3 is CASSFGQANEKLFF. CDR3 sequence (DNA): TGTGCCAGCAGCTTCGGACAGGCTAATGAAAAACTGTTTTTT.

The CDR3 is CASSSKRNTEAFF. The CDR3 DNA sequence: TGTGCCAGCAGCTCGAAAAGGAACACTGAAGCTTTCTTT. The V call is TRBV5-5, the J call TRBJ1-1; D remains ambiguous. The CDR3 is 13 amino acids. V was cut by 3 bases and J by 1 base, with 7 bases left in between. CDR1 SGHKS and CDR2 YYEKEE come from the germline V gene (reference sequence).

In its sample, this clone was seen once. The chain recombines TRBV6-5 with TRBJ2-5; D is uncertain. The germline gives CDR1 MNHEY, CDR2 SVGAGI. CDR3 size: 11 residues. V lost 5 bases to trimming and J lost 5 bases, with 6 bases between them. CDR3 residues: CASSKGETQYF. CDR3 in DNA: TGTGCCAGCAGTAAAGGCGAGACCCAGTACTTC.

This chain connects TRBV7-8 to TRBJ2-3, with 10 bases identical to TRBD2. The germline gives CDR1 SGHVS, CDR2 FQNEAQ. The CDR3 has 19 amino acids. Losses at the gene ends were 1 base for V and 3 bases for J; bases not matched to a gene: 13. The CDR3 protein is CASSLELAGIYYGTDTQYF. The CDR3 bases are TGTGCCAGCAGCTTAGAACTAGCGGGGATCTACTACGGAACAGATACGCAGTATTTT. The variable domain in full, completed from reference TRBV7-8 and TRBJ2-3, reads GAGVSQSPRYKVAKRGQDVALRCDPISGHVSLFWYQQALGQGPEFLTYFQNEAQLDKSGLPSDRFFAERPEGSVSTLKIQRTQQEDSAVYLCASSLELAGIYYGTDTQYFGPGTRLTVL.

The chain has TRBV6-1 and TRBJ1-2; D uncertain. Germline V gene data show CDR1 as MNHNS and CDR2 as SASEGT. CDR3 length: 15 residues. V lost 3 bases and J 3 bases, leaving 14 bases between the germline ends. This chain's CDR3 is CASSDELRRHYGYTF. The CDR3, as DNA: TGTGCCAGCAGTGATGAGTTAAGGAGGCACTATGGCTACACCTTC.

V and J are TRBV21-1 and TRBJ1-2; the DNA was not used to check the table's D call, TRBD1. TRBV21-1 is a documented pseudogene. This CDR3 contains 16 residues. The CDR3: CASSKGDRGPNYGYTF. The CDR3 nucleotides read TGTGCCAGCAGCAAAGGGGACAGGGGACCTAACTATGGCTACACCTTC.

This rearrangement joins TRBV20-1 to TRBJ1-3, with unresolved D. This CDR3 comprises 11 residues. Trimming removed 8 bases from V and 11 bases from J, with 16 bases in between. From germline, CDR1 is DFQATT and CDR2 SNEGSKA (reference sequence). CDR3 in amino acids: CSTAPGSSIYF. CDR3 nucleotides: TGCAGTACTGCCCCGGGGTCTTCCATATATTTT.

The V call is TRBV7-9, the J call TRBJ2-5; 11 bases agree with TRBD1. Losses at the gene ends were 6 bases for V and 6 bases for J; bases not matched to a gene: 6. Germline V gene lookup returns CDR1 SEHNR and CDR2 FQNEAQ (reference sequence). CDR3 length equals 14 residues. The DNA for the CDR3 is TGTGCCAGCAGAGTCGGACAGGGGGCAAAGACCCAGTACTTC. Translation: CASRVGQGAKTQYF.

This chain connects TRBV5-1 to TRBJ1-1; D gene unclear. The CDR3 contains 12 residues. Germline V gene data show CDR1 as SGHRS and CDR2 as YFSETQ. With 0 bases removed from V and 8 bases from J, the gap between germline ends came to 8 bases. The CDR3 DNA reads TGCGCCAGCAGCTTGGGGACGGTGGAAGCTTTCTTT. Residues: CASSLGTVEAFF.

The rearrangement uses TRBV29-1 and TRBJ2-3; D may match TRBD1 or TRBD2 (5 bases each). The CDR3 runs to 15 residues. The germline V gene has CDR1 SQVTM and CDR2 ANQGSEA. V was pared by 3 bases and J by 5 bases, with 18 bases between. The CDR3 bases are TGCAGCGTTGAGCCTGGGGACGCCCCCCAAGATACGCAGTATTTT. Its translation: CSVEPGDAPQDTQYF.

This clone came up a few times. CDR3 sequence reads: CASLGETQYF. CDR3 bases: TGTGCCAGCCTGGGGGAGACCCAGTACTTC. The chain couples TRBV25-1 to TRBJ2-5; D unclear. The CDR3 totals 10 residues. Germline lookup yields CDR1 MGHDK and CDR2 SYGVNS. V lost 8 bases and J 5 bases, leaving 6 bases between the germline ends. Drawing the rest from reference TRBV25-1 and TRBJ2-5, the complete variable domain is EADIYQTPRYLVIGTGKKITLECSQTMGHDKMYWYQQDPGMELHLIHYSYGVNSTEKGDLSSESTVSRIRTEHFPLTLESARPSHTSQYLCASLGETQYFGPGTRLLVL.

This CDR3 is CASSTPYRGLAKNIQYF. The CDR3 region has the DNA TGTGCCAGTAGTACGCCCTACAGGGGATTAGCCAAAAACATTCAGTACTTC. J is TRBJ2-4 and V is TRBV19, with 7 bases matching TRBD1. The CDR3 is made up of 17 amino acids. Trimming at V came to 4 bases and at J to 0 bases, leaving 9 bases not matched to a gene. Germline V gene lookup returns CDR1 LNHDA and CDR2 SQIVND (reference sequence).

This chain joins TRBV5-1 and TRBJ1-3; 10 bases align to TRBD1. The CDR3 length is 22 residues. The V gene's germline CDR1 is SGHRS and CDR2 YFSETQ. V lost 0 bases to trimming and J lost 2 bases; unmatched junction nucleotides: 20. The CDR3 DNA sequence: TGCGCCAGCAGCTTGGCCGGAGCACCCTTTCCGGGACAGGGGATGACTGGAAACACCATATATTTT. It translates to CASSLAGAPFPGQGMTGNTIYF.

The chain links TRBV27 to TRBJ1-6, with a possible D match to TRBD1 (6 bases). The CDR3 totals 17 residues. The V and J ends lost 9 bases and 3 bases respectively, with 21 bases between them. CDR1 MNHEY and CDR2 SMNVEV come from the germline V gene (reference sequence). CDR3 DNA sequence: TGTGCCAGAACCGGGACACCCGCCAGGAGCTATAATTCACCCCTCCACTTT. It codes for CARTGTPARSYNSPLHF.

The V gene is TRBV6-1, the J gene TRBJ2-5, with D tentatively TRBD2 (6 bases). Germline V gene data show CDR1 as MNHNS and CDR2 as SASEGT. The CDR3 is 15 amino acids. With 2 bases removed from V and 5 bases from J, the gap between germline ends came to 15 bases. The CDR3: CASSELTHGGETQYF. DNA for the CDR3: TGTGCCAGCAGTGAACTAACCCACGGAGGGGAGACCCAGTACTTC.

The rearrangement joins TRBV5-1 to TRBJ1-4; D unclear. Germline V gene lookup returns CDR1 SGHRS and CDR2 YFSETQ. The CDR3 runs 13 residues. Trimming pared 4 bases from V and 5 bases from J, leaving 9 bases between. The CDR3 here is CASSRTENEKLFF. The CDR3, as DNA: TGCGCCAGCAGCCGGACGGAGAATGAAAAACTGTTTTTT.